This is a list of T cell receptor beta chains from one sample in a study of blood T cell repertoires in COVID-19. Here immunoSEQ multiplex PCR was the method, and the copy in TCRdb shows in-frame clones only, minus some. The sample shows some 400,000 clones, approximately 80% of them seen only once. The sequenced sample was peripheral blood. The receptors originated from a human donor with acute or convalescent COVID-19. The donor label of this sample is uncertain. Both conserved end residues are part of each CDR3. D genes are given only for firm matches. Some rows mark clone size as missing; the rest say once, few, many or name a class of expanded clone.

J gene: TRBJ1-6; V gene: TRBV4-1; D gene: TRBD1; clone size: few; CDR3 DNA: TGCGCCAGCAGCCCTCGACAGGGAGGTTCACCCCTCCACTTT; CDR3 protein: CASSPRQGGSPLHF
J gene: TRBJ2-2; V gene: TRBV30; D gene: NA; clone size: once; CDR3 DNA: TGTGCCTGGAGTGAGGGAGACCCCGGGGAGCTGTTTTTT; CDR3 protein: CAWSEGDPGELFF
J gene: TRBJ1-2; V gene: TRBV28; D gene: NA; clone size: NA; CDR3 DNA: TGTGCCAGCAGTCTTGGACAGAGTCCCTACTATGGCTACACCTTC; CDR3 protein: CASSLGQSPYYGYTF
J gene: TRBJ2-3; V gene: TRBV6-6; D gene: NA; clone size: NA; CDR3 DNA: TGTGCCAGCAGTTCTACGGCGGGCGGGTCGCCAGATACGCAGTATTTT; CDR3 protein: CASSSTAGGSPDTQYF
J gene: TRBJ1-2; V gene: TRBV6-5; D gene: TRBD1; clone size: NA; CDR3 DNA: TGTGCCAGCAGTCCCCCGGGACAGGGGACTATTGGCTACACCTTC; CDR3 protein: CASSPPGQGTIGYTF
J gene: TRBJ1-1; V gene: TRBV30; D gene: NA; clone size: NA; CDR3 DNA: TGTGCCTGGAGCCGGGCAGGGAGGGCGAACACTGAAGCTTTCTTT; CDR3 protein: CAWSRAGRANTEAFF
J gene: TRBJ1-1; V gene: TRBV7-2; D gene: NA; clone size: NA; CDR3 DNA: TGTGCCAGCAGCTTAGGGCGACATGTCGAAGCTTTCTTT; CDR3 protein: CASSLGRHVEAFF
J gene: TRBJ2-4; V gene: TRBV5-6; D gene: NA; clone size: NA; CDR3 DNA: TGTGCCAGCAGCTCCCGGCCTGAGGACATTCAGTACTTC; CDR3 protein: CASSSRPEDIQYF
J gene: TRBJ1-6; V gene: TRBV28; D gene: TRBD1; clone size: NA; CDR3 DNA: TGTGCCAGCAGTGAAAATGGACAGGGGTATTCACCCCTCCACTTT; CDR3 protein: CASSENGQGYSPLHF
J gene: TRBJ1-4; V gene: TRBV7-6; D gene: NA; clone size: NA; CDR3 DNA: TGTGCCAGCAGCTTAGATCGAGGGATAGGTGAAAAACTGTTTTTT; CDR3 protein: CASSLDRGIGEKLFF
J gene: TRBJ2-7; V gene: TRBV6-2/TRBV6-3; D gene: NA; clone size: NA; CDR3 DNA: TGTGCCAGCAGTCATCAAGGGGGCGAGCAGTACTTC; CDR3 protein: CASSHQGGEQYF
J gene: TRBJ1-1; V gene: TRBV7-9; D gene: NA; clone size: NA; CDR3 DNA: TGTGCCAGCAGCCCCAACGAGGGGAGGGCCACTGAAGCTTTCTTT; CDR3 protein: CASSPNEGRATEAFF
J gene: TRBJ1-2; V gene: TRBV6-5; D gene: TRBD1; clone size: few; CDR3 DNA: TGTGCCAGCAGTTACGACAGGGCCCCATACGGCTACACCTTC; CDR3 protein: CASSYDRAPYGYTF
J gene: TRBJ2-3; V gene: TRBV5-1; D gene: NA; clone size: NA; CDR3 DNA: TGCGCCAGCAGCTCGCTAGCCTCGAGCACAGATACGCAGTATTTT; CDR3 protein: CASSSLASSTDTQYF
J gene: TRBJ2-7; V gene: TRBV6-1; D gene: TRBD1; clone size: NA; CDR3 DNA: TGTGCCAGCAGTTTCGATGGGACAGGGGTGTACGAGCAGTACTTC; CDR3 protein: CASSFDGTGVYEQYF
J gene: TRBJ2-2; V gene: TRBV9; D gene: TRBD1; clone size: NA; CDR3 DNA: TGTGCCAGCAGCGGGGGACAGATCGCCGGGGAGCTGTTTTTT; CDR3 protein: CASSGGQIAGELFF